The text below deals with one TCR beta chain. This clone was seen just once. It has no known antigen specificity. Per-base quality was not reported, and no clone a single base away is much larger than it. The receptor library was made with the immunoSEQ multiplex PCR assay. The immuneACCESS repertoire file appears here via TCRdb, limited to in-frame rearrangements. These files lack a portion of the clones; in checked studies, under half of the deficit traces to unresolved V genes, and the cause of the others is not known. The table for this sample lists 150,000 to 200,000 clones; 90% to 95% of them were counted only once. Of the sample, about 1.6% falls within the top ten clones. The CDR3 starts with the cysteine, ends with the phenylalanine, and has 15 residues. The entry retains the CDR3 DNA only, 45 bases that are in frame from base 1. Compared with germline, V lacks 5 bases and J lacks 5 bases; bases without a gene match: 2. Based on the germline V gene, the CDR1 and CDR2 sequences are SGHTA and FQGNSA.

These data belong to a study of control samples from healthy donors and cancer patients (dated by TCRdb to about 2020). This receptor chain uses TRBV7-2 and TRBJ2-2; 13 central bases correspond to TRBD2. The clonotype comes from a woman between 25 and 40 years old in good health. The specimen was blood. The CDR3 protein is CASSRTSGSTGELFF. The nucleotide sequence is TGTGCCAGCAGCCGGACTAGCGGGAGTACCGGGGAGCTGTTTTTT.